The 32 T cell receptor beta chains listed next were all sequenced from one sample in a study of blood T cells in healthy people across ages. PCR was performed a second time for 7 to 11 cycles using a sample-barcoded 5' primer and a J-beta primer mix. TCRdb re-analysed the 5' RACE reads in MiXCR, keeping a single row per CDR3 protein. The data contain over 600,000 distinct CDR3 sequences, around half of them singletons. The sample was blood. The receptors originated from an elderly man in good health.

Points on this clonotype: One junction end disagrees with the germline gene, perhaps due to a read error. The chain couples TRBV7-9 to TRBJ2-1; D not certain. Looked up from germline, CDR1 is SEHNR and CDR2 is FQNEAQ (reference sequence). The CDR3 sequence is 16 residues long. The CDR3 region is CASSTTEISSYSEQFF. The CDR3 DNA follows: TGTGCCAGCAGCACCACAGAGATTAGCTCCTACAGTGAGCAGTTCTTC.

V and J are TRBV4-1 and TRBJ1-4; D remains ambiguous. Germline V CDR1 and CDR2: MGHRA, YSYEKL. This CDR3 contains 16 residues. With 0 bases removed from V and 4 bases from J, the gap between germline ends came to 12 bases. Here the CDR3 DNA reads TGCGCCAGCAGCCAAGAAGGGTCCGGAGTTAATGAAAAACTGTTTTTT. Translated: CASSQEGSGVNEKLFF.

The CDR3 loop is CAVQGNTEAFF. DNA of the CDR3: TGTGCCGTACAAGGGAACACTGAAGCTTTCTTT. The rearrangement links TRBV6-1 to TRBJ1-1; D unresolved. V was pared by 11 bases and J by 1 base, with 8 bases between. The CDR3 extends over 11 amino acids. Per the germline V gene, CDR1 is MNHNS and CDR2 is SASEGT.

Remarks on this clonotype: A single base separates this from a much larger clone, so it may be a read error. The CDR3 DNA follows: TGCAGTGCTCTCGGCCGGACTAGCGGGCACTCCTACAATGTGCAGTTCTTC. Protein product: CSALGRTSGHSYNVQFF. The gene calls are TRBV20-1 and TRBJ2-1, with TRBD2 identical over 11 bases. CDR1 DFQATT and CDR2 SNEGSKA come from the germline V gene (reference sequence). The CDR3 loop spans 17 amino acids.

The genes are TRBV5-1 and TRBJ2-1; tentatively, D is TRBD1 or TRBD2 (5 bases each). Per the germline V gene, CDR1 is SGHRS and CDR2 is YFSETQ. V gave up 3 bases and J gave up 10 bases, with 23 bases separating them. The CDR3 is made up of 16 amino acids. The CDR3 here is CASSWGLLTHSYEQFF. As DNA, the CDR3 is TGCGCCAGCAGCTGGGGGTTACTCACACACTCCTACGAGCAGTTCTTC. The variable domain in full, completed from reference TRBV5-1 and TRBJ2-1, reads KAGVTQTPRYLIKTRGQQVTLSCSPISGHRSVSWYQQTPGQGLQFLFEYFSETQRNKGNFPGRFSGRQFSNSRSEMNVSTLELGDSALYLCASSWGLLTHSYEQFFGPGTRLTVL.

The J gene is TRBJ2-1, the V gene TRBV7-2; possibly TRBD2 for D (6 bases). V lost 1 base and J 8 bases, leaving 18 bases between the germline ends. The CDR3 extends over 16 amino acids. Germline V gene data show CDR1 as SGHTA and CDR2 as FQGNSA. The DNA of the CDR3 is TGTGCCAGCAGCTTAGGAAGCGGAGGGCCTTGGTATGAGCAGTTCTTC. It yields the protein CASSLGSGGPWYEQFF.

CDR3 amino acids: CASSRQLRDEQFF. The CDR3 region has the DNA TGTGCCAGCAGCCGTCAGTTACGCGATGAGCAGTTCTTC. The chain joins TRBV14 to TRBJ2-1, with unresolved D. The CDR3 length is 13 residues. The ends were cut back, 4 bases at V and 8 bases at J, with 12 bases in the middle. Germline V gene lookup returns CDR1 SGHDN and CDR2 FVKESK. Combining the CDR3 with reference TRBV14 and TRBJ2-1 gives the whole variable domain EAGVTQFPSHSVIEKGQTVTLRCDPISGHDNLYWYRRVMGKEIKFLLHFVKESKQDESGMPNNRFLAERTGGTYSTLKVQPAELEDSGVYFCASSRQLRDEQFFGPGTRLTVL.

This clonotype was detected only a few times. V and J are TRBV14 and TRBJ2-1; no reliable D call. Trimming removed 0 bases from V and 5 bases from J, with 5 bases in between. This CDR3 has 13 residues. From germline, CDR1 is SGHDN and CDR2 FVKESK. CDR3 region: CASSQDRDNEQFF. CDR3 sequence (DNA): TGTGCCAGCAGCCAAGATCGTGACAATGAGCAGTTCTTC.

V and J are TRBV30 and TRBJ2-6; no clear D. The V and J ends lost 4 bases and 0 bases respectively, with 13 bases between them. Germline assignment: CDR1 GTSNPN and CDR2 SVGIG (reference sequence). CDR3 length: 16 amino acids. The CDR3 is CAWTERGISGANVLTF. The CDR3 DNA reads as TGTGCCTGGACCGAGCGAGGTATCTCTGGGGCCAACGTCCTGACTTTC.

CDR3 protein: CATRPIRGGSSNEQFF. In DNA, the CDR3 is TGTGCCACCAGGCCTATCAGGGGTGGTTCAAGCAATGAGCAGTTCTTC. The chain couples TRBV15 to TRBJ2-1; weak D call: TRBD1 (6 bases). V lost 6 bases to trimming and J lost 6 bases, with 21 bases between them. Germline V CDR1 and CDR2: LNHNV, YYDKDF (reference sequence). The CDR3 runs to 16 residues.

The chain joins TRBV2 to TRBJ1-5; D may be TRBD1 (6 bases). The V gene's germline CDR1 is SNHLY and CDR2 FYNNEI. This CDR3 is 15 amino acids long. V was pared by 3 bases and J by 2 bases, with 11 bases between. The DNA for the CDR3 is TGTGCCAGCAGTGACAGGGGTATGGGCAATCAGCCCCAGCATTTT. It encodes CASSDRGMGNQPQHF.

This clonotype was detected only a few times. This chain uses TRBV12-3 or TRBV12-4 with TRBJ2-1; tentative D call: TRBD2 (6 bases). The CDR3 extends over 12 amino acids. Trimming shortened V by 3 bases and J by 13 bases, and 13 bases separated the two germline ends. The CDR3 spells CASSFSRDLQFF. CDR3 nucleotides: TGTGCCAGCAGTTTTTCTAGGGACTTACAGTTCTTC.

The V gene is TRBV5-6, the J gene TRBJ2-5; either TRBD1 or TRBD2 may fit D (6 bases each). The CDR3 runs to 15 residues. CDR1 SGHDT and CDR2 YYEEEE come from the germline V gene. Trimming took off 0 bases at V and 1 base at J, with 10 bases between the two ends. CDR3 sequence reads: CASSLVGGTQETQYF. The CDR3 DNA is TGTGCCAGCAGCTTGGTGGGGGGCACCCAAGAGACCCAGTACTTC.

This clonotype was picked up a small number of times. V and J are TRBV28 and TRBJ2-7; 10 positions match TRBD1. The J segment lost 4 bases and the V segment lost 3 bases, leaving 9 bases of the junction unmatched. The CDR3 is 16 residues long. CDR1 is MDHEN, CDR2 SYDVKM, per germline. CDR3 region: CASSFDRRTGGYEQYF. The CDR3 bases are TGTGCCAGCAGTTTTGACAGGCGGACAGGGGGGTACGAGCAGTACTTC.

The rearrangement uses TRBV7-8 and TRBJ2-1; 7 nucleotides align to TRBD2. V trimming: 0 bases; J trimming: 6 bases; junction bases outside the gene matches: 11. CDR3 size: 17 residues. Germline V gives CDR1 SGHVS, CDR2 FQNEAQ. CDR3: CASSLALVGGGLNEQFF. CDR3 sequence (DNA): TGTGCCAGCAGCTTAGCGCTTGTGGGGGGAGGGCTCAATGAGCAGTTCTTC. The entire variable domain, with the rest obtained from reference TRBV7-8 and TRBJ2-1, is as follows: GAGVSQSPRYKVAKRGQDVALRCDPISGHVSLFWYQQALGQGPEFLTYFQNEAQLDKSGLPSDRFFAERPEGSVSTLKIQRTQQEDSAVYLCASSLALVGGGLNEQFFGPGTRLTVL.

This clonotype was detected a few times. The CDR3 coding sequence is TGTGCCAGTAGTAATACAGGACTAGCGGGATTACTCTACAATGAGCAGTTCTTC. This sequence encodes CASSNTGLAGLLYNEQFF. The rearrangement links TRBV19 to TRBJ2-1; 12 nucleotides align to TRBD2. V shed 4 bases and J 3 bases; nucleotides not matched to a gene: 10. The V gene's germline CDR1 is LNHDA and CDR2 SQIVND (reference sequence). The CDR3 spans 18 residues.

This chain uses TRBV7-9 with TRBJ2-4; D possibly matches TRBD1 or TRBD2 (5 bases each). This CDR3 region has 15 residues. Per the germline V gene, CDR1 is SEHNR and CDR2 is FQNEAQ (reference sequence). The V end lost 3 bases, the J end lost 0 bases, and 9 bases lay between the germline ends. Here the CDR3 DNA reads TGTGCCAGCAGCTTGGGACCGGTAGCCAAAAACATTCAGTACTTC. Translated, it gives CASSLGPVAKNIQYF.

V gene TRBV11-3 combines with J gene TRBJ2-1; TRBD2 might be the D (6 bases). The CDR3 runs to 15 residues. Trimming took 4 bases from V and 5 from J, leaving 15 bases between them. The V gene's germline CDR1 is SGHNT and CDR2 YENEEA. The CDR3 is CASSWRANNDNEQFF. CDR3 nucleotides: TGTGCCAGCAGCTGGAGGGCTAATAATGACAATGAGCAGTTCTTC.

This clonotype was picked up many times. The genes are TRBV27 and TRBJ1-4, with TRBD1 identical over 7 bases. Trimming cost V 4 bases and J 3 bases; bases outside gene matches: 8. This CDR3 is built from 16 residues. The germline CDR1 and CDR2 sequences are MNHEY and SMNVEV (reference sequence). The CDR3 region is CASSSHTGAPNEKLFF. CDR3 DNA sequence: TGTGCCAGCAGTTCTCACACAGGGGCGCCTAATGAAAAACTGTTTTTT.

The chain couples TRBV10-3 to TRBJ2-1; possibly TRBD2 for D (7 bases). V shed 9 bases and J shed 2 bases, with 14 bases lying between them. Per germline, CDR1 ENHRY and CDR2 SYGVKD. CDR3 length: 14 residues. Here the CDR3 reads CAIGGAGPYNEQFF. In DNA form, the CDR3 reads TGTGCCATAGGGGGAGCGGGGCCCTACAATGAGCAGTTCTTC.

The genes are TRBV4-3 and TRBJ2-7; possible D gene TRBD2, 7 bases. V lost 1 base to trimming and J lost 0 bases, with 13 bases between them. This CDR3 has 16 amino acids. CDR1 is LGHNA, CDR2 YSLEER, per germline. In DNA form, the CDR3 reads TGCGCCAGCAGCCAAGGAGGGGGGGTCCTCTCCTACGAGCAGTACTTC. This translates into CASSQGGGVLSYEQYF.

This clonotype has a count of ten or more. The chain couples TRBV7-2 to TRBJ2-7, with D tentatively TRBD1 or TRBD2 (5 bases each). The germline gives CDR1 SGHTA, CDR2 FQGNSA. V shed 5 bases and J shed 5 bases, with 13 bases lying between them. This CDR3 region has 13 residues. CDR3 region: CASSRDVRDEQYF. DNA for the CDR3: TGTGCCAGCAGCCGGGACGTCCGAGACGAGCAGTACTTC.

CDR3 nucleotide sequence: TGCGCCAGCAGCTTGGTTGCTAGAGGTACCGGGGAGCTGTTTTTT. Its translation is CASSLVARGTGELFF. The rearrangement links TRBV5-1 to TRBJ2-2, with unresolved D. Germline V gene data show CDR1 as SGHRS and CDR2 as YFSETQ. With 0 bases removed from V and 5 bases from J, the gap between germline ends came to 11 bases. This CDR3 has 15 amino acids.

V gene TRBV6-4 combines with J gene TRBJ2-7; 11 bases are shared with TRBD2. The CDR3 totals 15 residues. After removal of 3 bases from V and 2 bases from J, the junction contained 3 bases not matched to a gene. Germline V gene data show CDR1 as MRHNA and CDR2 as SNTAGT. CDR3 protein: CASSEIAGGTYEQYF. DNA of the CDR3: TGTGCCAGCAGTGAAATAGCGGGGGGGACCTACGAGCAGTACTTC.

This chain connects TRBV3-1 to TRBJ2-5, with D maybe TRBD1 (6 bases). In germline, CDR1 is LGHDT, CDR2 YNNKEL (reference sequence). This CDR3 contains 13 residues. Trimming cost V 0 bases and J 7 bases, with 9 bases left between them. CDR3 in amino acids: CASSQEGARTQYF. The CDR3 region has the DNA TGTGCCAGCAGCCAAGAGGGGGCGCGGACCCAGTACTTC.

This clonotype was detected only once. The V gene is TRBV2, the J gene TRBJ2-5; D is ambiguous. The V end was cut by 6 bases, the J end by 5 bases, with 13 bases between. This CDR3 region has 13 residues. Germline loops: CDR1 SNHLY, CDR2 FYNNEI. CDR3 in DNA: TGTGCCAGCAGGGTGGACGGGCGCGAGACCCAGTACTTC. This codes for CASRVDGRETQYF.

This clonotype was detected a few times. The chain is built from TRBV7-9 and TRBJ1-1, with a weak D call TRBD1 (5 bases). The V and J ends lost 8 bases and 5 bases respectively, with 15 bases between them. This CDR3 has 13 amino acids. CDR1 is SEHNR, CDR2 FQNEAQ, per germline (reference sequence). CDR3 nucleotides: TGTGCCAGCGCTACGGGGCAGTATACTGAAGCTTTCTTT. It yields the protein CASATGQYTEAFF.

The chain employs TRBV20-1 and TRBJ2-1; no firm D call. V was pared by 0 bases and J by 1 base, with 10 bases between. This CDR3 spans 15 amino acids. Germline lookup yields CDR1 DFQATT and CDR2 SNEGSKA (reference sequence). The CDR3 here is CSARDTWRSYNEQFF. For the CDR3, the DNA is TGCAGTGCTAGAGATACTTGGCGATCCTACAATGAGCAGTTCTTC.

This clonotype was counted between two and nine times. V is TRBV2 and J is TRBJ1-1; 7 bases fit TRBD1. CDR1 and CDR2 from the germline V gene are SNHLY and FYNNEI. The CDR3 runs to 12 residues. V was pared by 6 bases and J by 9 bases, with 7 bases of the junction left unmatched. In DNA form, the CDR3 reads TGTGCCAGCAGAAAAGGGGACAGACAAGCTTTCTTT. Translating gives CASRKGDRQAFF. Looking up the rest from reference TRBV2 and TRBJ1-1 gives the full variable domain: EPEVTQTPSHQVTQMGQEVILRCVPISNHLYFYWYRQILGQKVEFLVSFYNNEISEKSEIFDDQFSVERPDGSNFTLKIRSTKLEDSAMYFCASRKGDRQAFFGQGTRLTVV.

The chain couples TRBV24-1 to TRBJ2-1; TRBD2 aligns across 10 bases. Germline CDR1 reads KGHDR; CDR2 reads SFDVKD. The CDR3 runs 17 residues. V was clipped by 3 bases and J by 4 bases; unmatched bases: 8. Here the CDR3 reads CATSDPLAGGMYNEQFF. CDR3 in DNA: TGTGCCACCAGTGATCCCTTAGCGGGAGGTATGTACAATGAGCAGTTCTTC.

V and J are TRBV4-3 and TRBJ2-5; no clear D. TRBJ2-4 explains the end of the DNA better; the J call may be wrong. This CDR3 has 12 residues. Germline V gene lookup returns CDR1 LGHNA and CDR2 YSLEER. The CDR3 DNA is TGCGCCAGCAGCCATGGGAAAAACATTCAGTACTTC. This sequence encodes CASSHGKNIQYF.

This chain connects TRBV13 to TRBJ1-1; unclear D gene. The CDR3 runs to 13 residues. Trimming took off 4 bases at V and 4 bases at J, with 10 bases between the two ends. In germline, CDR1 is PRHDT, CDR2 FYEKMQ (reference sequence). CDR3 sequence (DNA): TGTGCCAGCAGCTGGATAGGATCCACTGAAGCTTTCTTT. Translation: CASSWIGSTEAFF. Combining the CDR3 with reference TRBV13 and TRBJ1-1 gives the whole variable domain AAGVIQSPRHLIKEKRETATLKCYPIPRHDTVYWYQQGPGQDPQFLISFYEKMQSDKGSIPDRFSAQQFSDYHSELNMSSLELGDSALYFCASSWIGSTEAFFGQGTRLTVV.